Detailed here is one T cell receptor (beta chain). Its antigen is unidentified. The data belong to a study of breast tumors, draining lymph nodes, adjacent tissues. This CDR3 comprises 12 residues. V lost 2 bases to trimming and J lost 6 bases, with 5 bases between them. Germline CDR1 reads SGHRS; CDR2 reads YFSETQ. Samples came from axillary lymph nodes draining the breast cancer. TCRdb reanalysed the multiplex PCR reads using MiXCR and keeps one entry per CDR3 protein. The data contain fewer than 200,000 distinct CDR3 sequences, roughly a third of them singletons. General study results and limits: Compared with basal-like, luminal-like tumors shared significantly more repertoire with nontumor tissue. Tumor repertoires ranked between lymph nodes and nontumor tissue in diversity, with V and J gene preferences. The data were judged consistent with most tumor T cells coming from lymph node and expanding in tumor.

The sequenced sample consisted of axillary lymph node tissue. This sequence originates from a female donor with breast cancer. Some clones in this sample may be carry-over from other donors' samples. The chain has TRBV5-1 and TRBJ2-2; D uncertain. The CDR3 coding sequence is TGCGCCAGCAGCTTAGTACCCGGGGAGCTGTTTTTT. Translated: CASSLVPGELFF.